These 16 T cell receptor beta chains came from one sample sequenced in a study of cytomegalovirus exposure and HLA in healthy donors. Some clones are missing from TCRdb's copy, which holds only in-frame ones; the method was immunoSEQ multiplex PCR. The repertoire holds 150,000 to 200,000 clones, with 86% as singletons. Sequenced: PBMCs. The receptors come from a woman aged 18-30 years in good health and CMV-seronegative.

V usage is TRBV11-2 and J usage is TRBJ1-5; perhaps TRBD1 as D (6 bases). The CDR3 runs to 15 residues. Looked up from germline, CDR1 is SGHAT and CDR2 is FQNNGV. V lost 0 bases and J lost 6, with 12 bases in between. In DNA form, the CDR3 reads TGTGCCAGCAGCTTAGATCGGACAGTCGGTCAGCCCCAGCATTTT. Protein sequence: CASSLDRTVGQPQHF.

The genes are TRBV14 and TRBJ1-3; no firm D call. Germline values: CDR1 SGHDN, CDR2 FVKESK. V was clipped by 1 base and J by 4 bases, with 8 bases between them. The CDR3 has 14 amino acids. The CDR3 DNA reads TGTGCCAGCAGCCAAGTCCCTTTCGGAAACACCATATATTTT. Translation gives CASSQVPFGNTIYF.

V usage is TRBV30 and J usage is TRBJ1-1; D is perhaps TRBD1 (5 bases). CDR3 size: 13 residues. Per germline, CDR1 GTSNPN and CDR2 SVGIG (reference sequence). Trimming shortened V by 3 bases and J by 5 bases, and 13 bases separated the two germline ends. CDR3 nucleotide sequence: TGTGCCTGGAGGCCCCCGGGGGGGACTGAAGCTTTCTTT. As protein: CAWRPPGGTEAFF.

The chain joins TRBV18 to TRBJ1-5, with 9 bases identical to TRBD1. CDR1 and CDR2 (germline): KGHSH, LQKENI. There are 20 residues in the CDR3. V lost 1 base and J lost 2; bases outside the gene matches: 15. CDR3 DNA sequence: TGTGCCAGCTCACCACGAGCCTCGGGGACAGGGAATTACGGCAATCAGCCCCAGCATTTT. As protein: CASSPRASGTGNYGNQPQHF.

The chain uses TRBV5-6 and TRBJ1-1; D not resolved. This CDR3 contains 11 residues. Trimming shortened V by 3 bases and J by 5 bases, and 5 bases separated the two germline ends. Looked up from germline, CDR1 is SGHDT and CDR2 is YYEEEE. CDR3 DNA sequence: TGTGCCAGCAGCTCCGAGACTGAAGCTTTCTTT. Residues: CASSSETEAFF.

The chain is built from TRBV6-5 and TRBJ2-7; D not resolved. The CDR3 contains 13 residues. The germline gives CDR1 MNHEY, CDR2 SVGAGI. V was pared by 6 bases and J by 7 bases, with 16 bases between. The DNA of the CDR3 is TGTGCCAGCAGCCCTTCCCCGACGAGGGAGCAGTACTTC. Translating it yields CASSPSPTREQYF.

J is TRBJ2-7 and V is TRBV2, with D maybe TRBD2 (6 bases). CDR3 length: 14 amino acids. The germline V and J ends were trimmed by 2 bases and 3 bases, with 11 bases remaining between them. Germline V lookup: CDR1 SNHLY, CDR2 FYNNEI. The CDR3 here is CASSETSPGYEQYF. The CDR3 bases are TGTGCCAGCAGTGAAACTAGCCCCGGCTACGAGCAGTACTTC.

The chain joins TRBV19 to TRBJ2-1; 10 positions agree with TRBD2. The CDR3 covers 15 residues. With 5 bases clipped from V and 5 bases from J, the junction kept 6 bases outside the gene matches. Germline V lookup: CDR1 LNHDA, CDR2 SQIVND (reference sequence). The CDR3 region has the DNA TGTGCCAGTAGTGTTCCTAGCGGGGGCCACAATGAGCAGTTCTTC. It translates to CASSVPSGGHNEQFF.

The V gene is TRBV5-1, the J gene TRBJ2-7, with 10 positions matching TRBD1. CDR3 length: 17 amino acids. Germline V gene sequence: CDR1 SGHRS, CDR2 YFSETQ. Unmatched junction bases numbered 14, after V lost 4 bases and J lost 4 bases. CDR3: CASSPSTRQGARYEQYF. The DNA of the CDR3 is TGCGCCAGCAGCCCGTCAACTCGACAGGGGGCGCGTTACGAGCAGTACTTC.

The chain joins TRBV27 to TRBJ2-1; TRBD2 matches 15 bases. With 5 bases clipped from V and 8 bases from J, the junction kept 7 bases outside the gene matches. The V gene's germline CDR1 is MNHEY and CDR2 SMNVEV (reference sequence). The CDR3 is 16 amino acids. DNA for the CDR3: TGTGCCAGCAGTCCTTGGACTAGCGGGGGGGTAGATGAGCAGTTCTTC. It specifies CASSPWTSGGVDEQFF.

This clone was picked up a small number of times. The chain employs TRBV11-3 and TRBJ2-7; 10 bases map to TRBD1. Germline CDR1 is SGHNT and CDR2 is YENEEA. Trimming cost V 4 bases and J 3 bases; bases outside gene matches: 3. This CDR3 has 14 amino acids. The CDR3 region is CASSSGTGDYEQYF. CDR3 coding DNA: TGTGCCAGCAGCTCCGGGACAGGGGACTACGAGCAGTACTTC. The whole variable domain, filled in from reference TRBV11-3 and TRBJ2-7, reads EAGVVQSPRYKIIEKKQPVAFWCNPISGHNTLYWYLQNLGQGPELLIRYENEEAVDDSQLPKDRFSAERLKGVDSTLKIQPAELGDSAVYLCASSSGTGDYEQYFGPGTRLTVT.

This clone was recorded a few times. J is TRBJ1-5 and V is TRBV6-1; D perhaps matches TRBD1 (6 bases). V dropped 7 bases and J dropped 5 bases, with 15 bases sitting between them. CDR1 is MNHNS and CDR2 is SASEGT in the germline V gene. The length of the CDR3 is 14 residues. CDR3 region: CASTQDRIYQPQHF. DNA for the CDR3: TGTGCCAGCACTCAGGACAGAATTTATCAGCCCCAGCATTTT.

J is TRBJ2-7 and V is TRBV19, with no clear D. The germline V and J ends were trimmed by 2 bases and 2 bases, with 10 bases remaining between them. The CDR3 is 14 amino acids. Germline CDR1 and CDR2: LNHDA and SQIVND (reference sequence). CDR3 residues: CASSILVNTYEQYF. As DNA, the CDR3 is TGTGCCAGTAGTATATTGGTCAACACCTACGAGCAGTACTTC.

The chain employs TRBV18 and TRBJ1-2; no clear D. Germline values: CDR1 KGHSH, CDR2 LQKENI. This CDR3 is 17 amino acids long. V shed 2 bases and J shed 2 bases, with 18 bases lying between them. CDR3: CASSPSVPLGSNYGYTF. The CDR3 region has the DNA TGTGCCAGCTCACCAAGCGTCCCCTTAGGTTCAAACTATGGCTACACCTTC.

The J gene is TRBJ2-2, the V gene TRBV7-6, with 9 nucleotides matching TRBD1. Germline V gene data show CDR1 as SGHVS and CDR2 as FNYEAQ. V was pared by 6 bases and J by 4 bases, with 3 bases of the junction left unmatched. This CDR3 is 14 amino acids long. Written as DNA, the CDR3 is TGTGCCAGCAGACAGGGGGCACTCACCGGGGAGCTGTTTTTT. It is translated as CASRQGALTGELFF.

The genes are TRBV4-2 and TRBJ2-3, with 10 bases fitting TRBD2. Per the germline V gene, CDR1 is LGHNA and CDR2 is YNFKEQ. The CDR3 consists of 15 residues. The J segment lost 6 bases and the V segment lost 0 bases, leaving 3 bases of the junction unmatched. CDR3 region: CASSQERAGGDTQYF. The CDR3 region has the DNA TGTGCCAGCAGCCAAGAGCGAGCGGGAGGGGATACGCAGTATTTT.